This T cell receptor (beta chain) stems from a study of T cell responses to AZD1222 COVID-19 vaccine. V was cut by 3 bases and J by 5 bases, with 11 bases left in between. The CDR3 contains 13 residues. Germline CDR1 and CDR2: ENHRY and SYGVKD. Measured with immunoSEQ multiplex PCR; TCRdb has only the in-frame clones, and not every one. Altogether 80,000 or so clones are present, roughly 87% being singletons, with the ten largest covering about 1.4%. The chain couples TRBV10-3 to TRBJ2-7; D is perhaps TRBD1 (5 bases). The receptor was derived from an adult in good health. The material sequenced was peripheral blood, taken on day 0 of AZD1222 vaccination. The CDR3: CAISEVGVHEQYF. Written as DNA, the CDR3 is TGTGCCATCAGTGAAGTAGGGGTCCACGAGCAGTACTTC.